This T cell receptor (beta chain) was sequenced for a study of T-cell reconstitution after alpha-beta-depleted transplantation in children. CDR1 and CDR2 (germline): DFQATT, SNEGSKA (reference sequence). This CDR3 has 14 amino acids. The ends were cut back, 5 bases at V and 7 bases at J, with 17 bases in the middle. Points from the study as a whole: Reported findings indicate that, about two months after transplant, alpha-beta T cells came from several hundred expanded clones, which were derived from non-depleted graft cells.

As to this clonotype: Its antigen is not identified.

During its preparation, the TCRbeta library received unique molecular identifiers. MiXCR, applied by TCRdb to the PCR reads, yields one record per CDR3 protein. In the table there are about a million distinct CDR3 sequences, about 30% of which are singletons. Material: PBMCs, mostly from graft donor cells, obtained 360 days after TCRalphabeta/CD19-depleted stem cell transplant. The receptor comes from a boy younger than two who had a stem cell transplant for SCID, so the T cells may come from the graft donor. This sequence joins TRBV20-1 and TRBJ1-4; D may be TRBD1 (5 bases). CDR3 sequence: CSASPTGRGEKLFF. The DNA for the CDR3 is TGCAGTGCTTCCCCCACGGGGCGCGGTGAAAAACTGTTTTTT.